These T cell receptor beta chains were read from a single sample in a study of shared clonotypes between healthy human individuals. The data were produced by immunoSEQ multiplex PCR, yet TCRdb's version contains in-frame clones alone and is incomplete. The sample lists approximately 1.5 million clones, around 98.5% occurring once. The sequencing sample was made of naive CD4+ T cells sorted from blood. These receptors were taken from a man aged 30 to 39 in good health. Both conserved end residues are part of each CDR3. A D gene is named only where the DNA matches it firmly. Where a row states a size, it is once, few, many or the class of an expanded clone; other rows omit it.

d_call | clone_size | j_call | v_call | cdr3_nt | cdr3_aa
TRBD2 | NA | TRBJ2-1 | TRBV11-2 | TGTGCCAGCAGCTCATACGTCCAGCGGGAGTATTACAATGAGCAGTTCTTC | CASSSYVQREYYNEQFF
TRBD2 | NA | TRBJ2-3 | TRBV7-3 | TGTGCCAGCAGCTTAGCCTCGACTAGCGGGAGCACAGATACGCAGTATTTT | CASSLASTSGSTDTQYF
TRBD2 | NA | TRBJ2-1 | TRBV9 | TGTGCCAGCAGCGTGTCCGCGGCGGGAGGATATGAGCAGTTCTTC | CASSVSAAGGYEQFF
NA | NA | TRBJ2-1 | TRBV25-1 | TGTGCCAGCAGTCGGGCGCTAAGGAATGAGCAGTTCTTC | CASSRALRNEQFF
NA | NA | TRBJ1-2 | TRBV20-1 | TGCAGTGCTAGCGGCCTTATAGGCTACACCTTC | CSASGLIGYTF
TRBD1 | NA | TRBJ2-5 | TRBV5-4 | TGTGCCAGCAGCTTGTGGACAGGGCAAGAGACCCAGTACTTC | CASSLWTGQETQYF
NA | NA | TRBJ2-7 | TRBV7-2 | TGTGCCAGCAGCTTAGCGCATAAGGCCCATGCCGAGCAGTACTTC | CASSLAHKAHAEQYF
TRBD2 | NA | TRBJ2-1 | TRBV5-1 | TGCGCCAGCAGGGGACGACTAGCGGGAGAAAACAATGAGCAGTTCTTC | CASRGRLAGENNEQFF
NA | NA | TRBJ1-1 | TRBV7-6 | TGTGCCAGCAGCCTTAATCAAGGCAGGGGGAACACTGAAGCTTTCTTT | CASSLNQGRGNTEAFF
NA | NA | TRBJ2-3 | TRBV11-1 | TGTGCCAGCAGCTTAGCGCCCACCTCCAGCACAGATACGCAGTATTTT | CASSLAPTSSTDTQYF
NA | NA | TRBJ1-5 | TRBV10-3 | TGTGCCATCAGTGAGGGGGGATTCAATCAGCCCCAGCATTTT | CAISEGGFNQPQHF
NA | NA | TRBJ1-1 | TRBV14 | TGTGCCAGCAGCCCAACGACGAGGACTGAAGCTTTCTTT | CASSPTTRTEAFF
NA | once | TRBJ2-3 | TRBV7-3 | TGTGCCAGCAGCTTAAGAGGCAGGGGCACAGATACGCAGTATTTT | CASSLRGRGTDTQYF